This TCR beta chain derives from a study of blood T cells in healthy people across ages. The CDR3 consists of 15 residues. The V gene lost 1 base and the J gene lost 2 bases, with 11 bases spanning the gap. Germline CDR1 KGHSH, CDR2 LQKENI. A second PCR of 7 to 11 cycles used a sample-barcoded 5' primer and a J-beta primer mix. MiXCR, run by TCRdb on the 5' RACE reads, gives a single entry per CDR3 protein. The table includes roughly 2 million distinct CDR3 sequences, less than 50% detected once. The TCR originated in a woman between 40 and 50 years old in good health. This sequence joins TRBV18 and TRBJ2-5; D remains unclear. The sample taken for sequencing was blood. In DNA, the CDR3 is TGTGCCAGCTCACCACAACAGCGATATCAAGAGACCCAGTACTTC. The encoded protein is CASSPQQRYQETQYF.